The 10 T cell receptor beta chains in this list originate from one sample, sequenced in a study of T-cell reconstitution after alpha-beta-depleted transplantation in children. The TCRbeta library incorporated unique molecular identifiers. From the PCR reads, TCRdb called clonotypes with MiXCR, one entry per CDR3 protein. Among under 300,000 distinct CDR3 sequences listed, about 9.6% were seen once. The sample in question was PBMCs from the stem cell graft donor, obtained from the stem cell graft. The receptors originated from a human donor who donated a stem cell graft to a child with SCID.

This clonotype was seen at least ten times. V is TRBV29-1 and J is TRBJ2-2; 9 bases match TRBD2. CDR3 length: 14 residues. J lost 6 bases, V lost 7 bases, and 9 bases had no gene match. Germline CDR1 is SQVTM and CDR2 is ANQGSEA. The CDR3 spells CSAARSSGAGELFF. CDR3 sequence (DNA): TGCAGCGCCGCCAGGTCTAGCGGGGCCGGGGAGCTGTTTTTT.

This clonotype was counted at least ten times. The chain employs TRBV12-3 or TRBV12-4 and TRBJ1-5; D may be TRBD1 (5 bases). The length of the CDR3 is 15 residues. V shed 2 bases and J shed 0 bases, with 8 bases lying between them. The CDR3 DNA reads TGTGCCAGCAGTTTAAGGGGCACTAGCAATCAGCCCCAGCATTTT. This codes for CASSLRGTSNQPQHF.

This clonotype was counted ten times or more. This chain links TRBV20-1 with TRBJ2-5; the D is unclear. CDR1 and CDR2 from the germline V gene are DFQATT and SNEGSKA (reference sequence). The V gene lost 6 bases and the J gene lost 0 bases, with 5 bases spanning the gap. The CDR3 covers 11 residues. CDR3 coding DNA: TGCAGTGCACAGTACCAAGAGACCCAGTACTTC. This encodes CSAQYQETQYF.

This clonotype was counted many times. The chain uses TRBV5-1 and TRBJ1-4; a weak D match, TRBD1 (5 bases). This CDR3 is built from 18 residues. The germline CDR1 and CDR2 sequences are SGHRS and YFSETQ. Trimming removed 1 base at V and 5 bases at J, with 21 bases between. CDR3 bases: TGCGCCAGCAGCTTGTCCGCCGGGACTTCCAGGCCAAATGAAAAACTGTTTTTT. It is translated as CASSLSAGTSRPNEKLFF.

This clonotype was found many times. The rearrangement links TRBV29-1 to TRBJ1-2, with a tentative D call TRBD1 (6 bases). This CDR3 region has 13 residues. V was pared by 5 bases and J by 7 bases, with 17 bases between. The germline gives CDR1 SQVTM, CDR2 ANQGSEA. CDR3 sequence (DNA): TGCAGCGTTCGAGAGGGAGACAGGTTTGGCTACACCTTC. Translated, it gives CSVREGDRFGYTF.

The table lists this clonotype with many counts. CDR3 region: CASSYSGAHEQYF. The CDR3 DNA is TGTGCCAGCAGTTACTCAGGGGCCCACGAGCAGTACTTC. V is TRBV6-5 and J is TRBJ2-7; D possibly corresponds to TRBD1 (5 bases). Trimming left V 0 bases short and J 5 bases short, with 8 bases between. The germline V gene encodes CDR1 MNHEY and CDR2 SVGAGI. The CDR3 consists of 13 residues.

This clonotype was observed many times. The V call is TRBV5-1, the J call TRBJ1-1; no reliable D call. V lost 0 bases to trimming and J lost 3 bases, with 18 bases between them. This CDR3 contains 17 residues. CDR1 is SGHRS and CDR2 is YFSETQ in the germline V gene. The CDR3 nucleotides are TGCGCCAGCAGCTTGGCCAAGAACACCTGGCGAGACACTGAAGCTTTCTTT. Protein sequence: CASSLAKNTWRDTEAFF.

The V call is TRBV12-3 or TRBV12-4, the J call TRBJ2-5; 7 nucleotides match TRBD1. CDR3 length: 15 residues. Trimming took 5 bases from V and 5 from J; bases not matched to a gene: 11. The CDR3 loop is CASSRRQTGSETQYF. CDR3 nucleotides: TGTGCCAGCAGTCGGCGCCAGACAGGGTCGGAGACCCAGTACTTC.

The table lists this clonotype with many counts. The rearrangement uses TRBV29-1 and TRBJ2-3; possible D gene TRBD2, 6 bases. Germline V gene sequence: CDR1 SQVTM, CDR2 ANQGSEA. This CDR3 comprises 14 residues. Deletions cut 0 bases from V and 9 bases from J, with 16 bases between. CDR3 coding DNA: TGCAGCGTTGAAGATGGTGCAGGCGGAGGGACGCAGTATTTT. Its protein is CSVEDGAGGGTQYF.

This clonotype was seen ten or more times. The CDR3 nucleotides read TGCAGTGCTAGAGTTCAGAGCGGCTACACCTTC. Protein: CSARVQSGYTF. J is TRBJ1-2 and V is TRBV20-1, with D unclear. The V gene lost 1 base and the J gene lost 8 bases, with 8 bases spanning the gap. Per the germline V gene, CDR1 is DFQATT and CDR2 is SNEGSKA (reference sequence). This CDR3 comprises 11 residues.